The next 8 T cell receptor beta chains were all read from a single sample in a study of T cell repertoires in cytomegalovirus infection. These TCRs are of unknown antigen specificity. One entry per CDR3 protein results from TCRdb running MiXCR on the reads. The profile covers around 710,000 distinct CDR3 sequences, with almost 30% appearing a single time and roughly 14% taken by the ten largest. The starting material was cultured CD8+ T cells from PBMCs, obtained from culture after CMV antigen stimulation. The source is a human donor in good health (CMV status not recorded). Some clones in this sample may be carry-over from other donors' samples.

CDR3 coding DNA: TGTGCCAGCAGCTTGGCTAGCGGGGCTACCTACGAGCAGTACTTC. Translating it yields CASSLASGATYEQYF. The chain carries TRBV5-5 and TRBJ2-7; 9 bases are a match to TRBD2. The CDR3 runs to 15 residues. Germline V gene sequence: CDR1 SGHKS, CDR2 YYEKEE (reference sequence). Trimming at V came to 0 bases and at J to 2 bases, leaving 3 bases not matched to a gene.

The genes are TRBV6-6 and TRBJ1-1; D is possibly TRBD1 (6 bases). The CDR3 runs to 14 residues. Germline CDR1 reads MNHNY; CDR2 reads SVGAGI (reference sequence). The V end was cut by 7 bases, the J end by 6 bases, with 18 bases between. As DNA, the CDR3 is TGTGCCAGCACCTTAAGGCAGGGGCGCGCTGAAGCTTTCTTT. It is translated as CASTLRQGRAEAFF.

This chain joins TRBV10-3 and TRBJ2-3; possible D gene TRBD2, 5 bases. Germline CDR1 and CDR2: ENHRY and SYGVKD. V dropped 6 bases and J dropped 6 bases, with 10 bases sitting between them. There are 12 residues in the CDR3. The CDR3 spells CAIRTADDTQYF. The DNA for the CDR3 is TGTGCCATCAGAACAGCGGATGATACGCAGTATTTT.

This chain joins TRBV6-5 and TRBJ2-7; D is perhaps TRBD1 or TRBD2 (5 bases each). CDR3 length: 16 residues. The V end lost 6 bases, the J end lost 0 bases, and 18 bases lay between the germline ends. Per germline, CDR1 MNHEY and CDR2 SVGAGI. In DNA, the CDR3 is TGTGCCAGCAGCTTGACCGGGACCGACAGCTCCTACGAGCAGTACTTC. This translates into CASSLTGTDSSYEQYF.

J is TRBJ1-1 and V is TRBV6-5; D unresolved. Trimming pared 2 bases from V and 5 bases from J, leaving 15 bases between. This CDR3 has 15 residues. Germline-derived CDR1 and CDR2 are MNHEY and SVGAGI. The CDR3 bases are TGTGCCAGCAGTTACCTGGGATCTACGGGGACTGAAGCTTTCTTT. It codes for CASSYLGSTGTEAFF.

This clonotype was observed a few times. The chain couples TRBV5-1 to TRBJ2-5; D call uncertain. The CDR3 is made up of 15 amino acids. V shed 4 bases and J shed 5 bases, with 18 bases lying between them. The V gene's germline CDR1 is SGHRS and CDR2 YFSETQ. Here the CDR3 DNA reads TGCGCCAGCAGCAAAAGCCAGATATCGTGGGAGACCCAGTACTTC. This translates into CASSKSQISWETQYF. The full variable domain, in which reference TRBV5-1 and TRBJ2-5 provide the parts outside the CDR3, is KAGVTQTPRYLIKTRGQQVTLSCSPISGHRSVSWYQQTPGQGLQFLFEYFSETQRNKGNFPGRFSGRQFSNSRSEMNVSTLELGDSALYLCASSKSQISWETQYFGPGTRLLVL.

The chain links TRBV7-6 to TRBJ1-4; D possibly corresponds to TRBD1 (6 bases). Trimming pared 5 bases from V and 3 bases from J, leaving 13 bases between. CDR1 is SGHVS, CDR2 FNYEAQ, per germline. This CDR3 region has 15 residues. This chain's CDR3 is CASSGGQGANEKLFF. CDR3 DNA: TGTGCCAGCAGCGGGGGGCAGGGCGCTAATGAAAAACTGTTTTTT.

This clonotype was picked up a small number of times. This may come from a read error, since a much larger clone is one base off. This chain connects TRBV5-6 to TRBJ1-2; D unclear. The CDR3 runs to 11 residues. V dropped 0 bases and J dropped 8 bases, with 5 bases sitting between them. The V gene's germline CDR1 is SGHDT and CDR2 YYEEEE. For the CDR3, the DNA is TGTGCCAGCAGCTTGGGTCCCGGCTACACCTTC. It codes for CASSLGPGYTF.